Below are 3 T cell receptor beta chains sequenced from a single sample in a study of shared clonotypes between healthy human individuals. The repertoire was sequenced with immunoSEQ multiplex PCR; TCRdb's copy has only in-frame clones and lacks some. In the table there are more than 2 million clones, roughly 95% of which are singletons. Material for sequencing was naive CD4+ T cells sorted from blood. Subset described: CD45RA+ positively selected. These TCRs come from a man in his late teens or twenties in good health.

The CDR3 loop reads CSVTPDSSYEQYF. The CDR3 nucleotides are TGCAGCGTTACCCCGGACAGCTCCTACGAGCAGTACTTC. The V and J genes are TRBV29-1 and TRBJ2-7; D is possibly TRBD1 (6 bases). Germline CDR1 reads SQVTM; CDR2 reads ANQGSEA. The CDR3 totals 13 residues. The V and J ends lost 5 bases and 0 bases respectively, with 11 bases between them.

This clone was picked up one time. The chain recombines TRBV30 with TRBJ2-3; D is tentatively TRBD1 or TRBD2 (5 bases each). V was pared by 1 base and J by 4 bases, with 9 bases between. The CDR3 consists of 13 residues. The germline gives CDR1 GTSNPN, CDR2 SVGIG (reference sequence). CDR3 protein: CAWSAGLSDTQYF. The CDR3 DNA follows: TGTGCCTGGAGTGCGGGGCTCTCAGATACGCAGTATTTT.

The chain uses TRBV7-5 and TRBJ2-3; the tabulated D call, TRBD2, remains unverified against the DNA. TRBV7-5 is annotated as a pseudogene. This CDR3 region has 16 residues. The CDR3 DNA reads TGTGCCAGAAGCGGGGGCCAGCGGGAGTACACAGATACGCAGTATTTT. Its protein is CARSGGQREYTDTQYF.